What follows are 20 T cell receptor beta chains derived from one specimen sequenced in a study of T cells in Graves' hyperthyroidism and ophthalmopathy. The TCR beta CDR3 regions underwent amplification using RNA transcripts as the source. TCR CDR3 underwent first-round RT-PCR with the HTBI primer set. MiXCR, run by TCRdb on the multiplex PCR reads, gives a single entry per CDR3 protein. The sample contains around 500,000 distinct CDR3 sequences, roughly 23% of which appear only once. The material sequenced was blood. These receptor sequences come from a woman aged 70-85 years with Graves' ophthalmopathy.

This clonotype turned up a few times. Given a much more abundant clone one base away, this may be a read error. The chain is built from TRBV2 and TRBJ1-2, with D possibly being TRBD1 (5 bases). V lost 6 bases to trimming and J lost 1 base, with 12 bases between them. CDR1 is SNHLY, CDR2 FYNNEI, per germline. The CDR3 runs 14 residues. The CDR3: CASRERGVNYGYTF. The CDR3 coding sequence is TGTGCCAGCAGGGAACGGGGGGTTAACTATGGCTACACCTTC.

This clonotype was observed a few times. The chain employs TRBV10-3 and TRBJ1-2, with D unresolved. Germline assignment: CDR1 ENHRY and CDR2 SYGVKD. The V end lost 10 bases, the J end lost 3 bases, and 18 bases lay between the germline ends. The CDR3 consists of 14 residues. The CDR3 DNA follows: TGTGCCAGTGCCCCCTTAGGTCTACACTATGGCTACACCTTC. As protein: CASAPLGLHYGYTF.

This clonotype turned up a few times. This chain links TRBV12-3 or TRBV12-4 with TRBJ1-5; unclear D gene. Trimming removed 5 bases from V and 0 bases from J, with 5 bases in between. The CDR3 is made up of 13 amino acids. The CDR3 DNA follows: TGTGCCAGCAGTAAGGGTAGCAATCAGCCCCAGCATTTT. Translation: CASSKGSNQPQHF.

This sequence joins TRBV7-2 and TRBJ2-2, with TRBD2 matching over 8 bases. The germline V gene has CDR1 SGHTA and CDR2 FQGNSA. Trimming removed 5 bases from V and 5 bases from J; junction bases left unmatched: 25. The CDR3 is 21 amino acids. The DNA for the CDR3 is TGTGCCAGCAGCCCCCCGGGGGGGACGATCGGGGCTAGGAGGAGTACCGGGGAGCTGTTTTTT. As protein: CASSPPGGTIGARRSTGELFF.

Remarks on this clonotype: Germline is not matched at one junction end, which may reflect a read error. This chain joins TRBV6-1 and TRBJ2-3, with D possibly matching TRBD2 (6 bases). CDR1 is MNHNS and CDR2 is SASEGT in the germline V gene. CDR3 length: 15 residues. This CDR3 is CASSGLRGSADTQYF. In DNA, the CDR3 is TGCGCCAGCAGTGGTTTGCGGGGCTCGGCAGATACGCAGTATTTT.

This clonotype was seen at least ten times. This chain connects TRBV2 to TRBJ2-1; 10 bases match TRBD2. V lost 6 bases, J lost 7 bases, and 6 bases stayed unmatched. The CDR3 has 14 residues. Germline values: CDR1 SNHLY, CDR2 FYNNEI. The CDR3 nucleotides are TGTGCCAGCAGGAAAACTAGCGGGGATAATGAGCAGTTCTTC. Protein product: CASRKTSGDNEQFF.

This clonotype was picked up a small number of times. The chain couples TRBV6-5 to TRBJ2-3; TRBD1 matches 8 bases. CDR3 length: 14 residues. Trimming took 6 bases from V and 6 from J; bases not matched to a gene: 8. Per the germline V gene, CDR1 is MNHEY and CDR2 is SVGAGI. The CDR3 protein is CASSPPGGGDTQYF. In DNA, the CDR3 is TGTGCCAGCAGCCCCCCAGGGGGCGGTGATACGCAGTATTTT.

The sample holds a few counts of this clonotype. J is TRBJ2-5 and V is TRBV5-5; D is perhaps TRBD2 (5 bases). The V gene's germline CDR1 is SGHKS and CDR2 YYEKEE (reference sequence). The CDR3 totals 15 residues. V dropped 0 bases and J dropped 5 bases, with 14 bases sitting between them. For the CDR3, the DNA is TGTGCCAGCAGCTTGGCCGGGGTCGTACAGGAGACCCAGTACTTC. This encodes CASSLAGVVQETQYF.

Comments on this clonotype: One end of the junction varies from germline; a read error may be responsible. This chain uses TRBV5-1 with TRBJ1-3; D is unclear. In germline, CDR1 is SGHRS, CDR2 YFSETQ. The CDR3 loop spans 15 amino acids. The CDR3 DNA reads TGCACCAGCAGCCGGAATACAGACTCTGGAAACACCATATATTTT. Its translation is CTSSRNTDSGNTIYF.

Points on this clonotype: This clone may be a read error of a much larger clone one base away. No conserved phenylalanine or tryptophan ends this CDR3, so it is likely a read error. The genes are TRBV28 and TRBJ2-7; 9 bases are a match to TRBD2. The junction had 1 base not matched to a gene; V was cut back by 2 bases and J by 2 bases. The CDR3 extends over 14 amino acids. CDR1 and CDR2 from the germline V gene are MDHEN and SYDVKM. For the CDR3, the DNA is TGTGCCAGCAGTTTAGCTAGCGGGGCCTACGAGCAGTACCTC. Translation: CASSLASGAYEQYL.

This chain uses TRBV11-3 with TRBJ2-1; D perhaps matches TRBD2 (6 bases). Deletions cut 5 bases from V and 1 base from J, with 12 bases between. Germline assignment: CDR1 SGHNT and CDR2 YENEEA. The length of the CDR3 is 15 residues. The CDR3 spells CASSHSGNSYNEQFF. The CDR3 DNA is TGTGCCAGCAGCCATAGCGGAAATTCCTACAATGAGCAGTTCTTC.

This chain uses TRBV7-3 with TRBJ2-2, with D tentatively TRBD2 (6 bases). Trimming removed 6 bases at V and 6 bases at J, with 14 bases between. Germline loops: CDR1 SGHTA, CDR2 FQGTGA. The CDR3 has 14 residues. The CDR3 DNA reads as TGTGCCAGCAGGCCCGCGGGGTTGTCCGGGGAGCTGTTTTTT. Translation: CASRPAGLSGELFF.

This clonotype was found a few times. The chain couples TRBV6-2 or TRBV6-3 to TRBJ2-7; D gene unclear. The V gene's germline CDR1 is MNHEY and CDR2 SVGEGT. The CDR3 spans 11 residues. V was cut by 5 bases and J by 8 bases, with 10 bases left in between. CDR3 bases: TGTGCCAGCAGTGGGGTAGATCAGCAGTACTTC. Amino acid sequence: CASSGVDQQYF.

As concerns this clonotype: Since a much larger clone is just one base distant, this may be a read error. CDR3 sequence (DNA): TGTGCCAGCAGCCAAAATGCCGGGGAGCTGTTTTTT. Translated: CASSQNAGELFF. V is TRBV11-3 and J is TRBJ2-2; D not resolved. The germline V gene has CDR1 SGHNT and CDR2 YENEEA. CDR3 length equals 12 residues. V lost 5 bases and J 6 bases, leaving 7 bases between the germline ends.

This clonotype was seen only once. J is TRBJ2-7 and V is TRBV19, with 9 bases matching TRBD1. The CDR3 has 16 residues. Germline loops: CDR1 LNHDA, CDR2 SQIVND (reference sequence). The ends lost 4 bases at V and 3 bases at J; junction bases unmatched: 10. The CDR3 spells CASSSITGTGLYEQYF. The CDR3 bases are TGTGCCAGTAGTAGTATCACCGGGACAGGGCTCTACGAGCAGTACTTC.

The V call is TRBV20-1, the J call TRBJ2-5; D is ambiguous. The CDR3 is 13 residues long. Looked up from germline, CDR1 is DFQATT and CDR2 is SNEGSKA (reference sequence). V shed 6 bases and J shed 5 bases, with 16 bases lying between them. CDR3 nucleotides: TGCAGTGCCGCCTTCCATGGTAGGGAGACCCAGTACTTC. This codes for CSAAFHGRETQYF.

The table lists this clonotype with many counts. This chain uses TRBV11-2 with TRBJ2-5; possibly TRBD2 for D (6 bases). The germline V gene encodes CDR1 SGHAT and CDR2 FQNNGV. The V gene lost 5 bases and the J gene lost 7 bases, with 8 bases spanning the gap. The CDR3 covers 11 residues. In nucleotides, the CDR3 is TGTGCCAGCAGCGGGACTGTGACCCAGTACTTC. It codes for CASSGTVTQYF.

Many counts were recorded for this clonotype. This chain connects TRBV28 to TRBJ1-2; D not resolved. Germline lookup yields CDR1 MDHEN and CDR2 SYDVKM. The CDR3 consists of 13 residues. Trimming took 4 bases from V and 4 from J, leaving 10 bases between them. The CDR3 DNA is TGTGCCAGCAGTTCCGTGGCAACCTATGGCTACACCTTC. It translates to CASSSVATYGYTF.

There are a few counts of this clonotype. This chain joins TRBV12-3 or TRBV12-4 and TRBJ2-1, with D perhaps matching TRBD1 (6 bases). The CDR3 is made up of 16 amino acids. V gave up 6 bases and J gave up 2 bases, with 17 bases separating them. The CDR3 DNA reads as TGTGCCAGCAGCTCCGGACAAGGGGGAGCCTACAATGAGCAGTTCTTC. It translates to CASSSGQGGAYNEQFF.

The rearrangement links TRBV3-1 to TRBJ2-4, with a tentative D call TRBD2 (6 bases). V was clipped by 1 base and J by 9 bases, with 22 bases between them. This CDR3 is 17 amino acids long. From germline, CDR1 is LGHDT and CDR2 YNNKEL (reference sequence). CDR3 residues: CASSQGGGGMGGFIQYF. CDR3 nucleotides: TGTGCCAGCAGCCAAGGTGGAGGCGGGATGGGGGGTTTCATTCAGTACTTC.